This T cell receptor (beta chain) was retrieved from a study of blood T cells in healthy people across ages. A word on this clonotype: Its antigen is undetermined.

Germline V gene sequence: CDR1 LGHNA, CDR2 YSLEER. This CDR3 is 15 amino acids long. Unmatched junction bases numbered 6, after V lost 1 base and J lost 4 bases. Sample-barcoded 5' priming and a J-beta primer mix drove a second PCR of about 6 to 12 cycles. MiXCR, applied by TCRdb to the 5' RACE reads, yields one record per CDR3 protein. The top ten clones hold around 29% of a sample with approximately 320,000 distinct CDR3 sequences, 27% of them seen once. Points from the study as a whole: The fall in TCR beta diversity per million T cells was roughly linear with age. A conclusive naive versus antigen-experienced comparison was prevented by the unsorted PBMCs.

The source is an older woman in good health. The material sequenced was blood. The rearrangement uses TRBV4-3 and TRBJ2-5; TRBD2 matches at 7 bases. Written as DNA, the CDR3 is TGCGCCAGCAGCCAAGGACGGGGGGACGGAGAGACCCAGTACTTC. Its protein product is CASSQGRGDGETQYF.